This paragraph reports one TCR beta chain. The germline V gene encodes CDR1 SNHLY and CDR2 FYNNEI. The CDR3 extends over 16 amino acids. V was cut by 0 bases and J by 4 bases, with 15 bases left in between. This sample stems from a study of T cells in Graves' hyperthyroidism and ophthalmopathy. Authors of the study amplified TCR beta CDR3 regions from RNA transcripts. The HTBI primer set served for first-round RT-PCR of the TCR CDR3. TCRdb ran MiXCR on the multiplex PCR reads and lists one entry per CDR3 protein. The sample holds just under 750,000 distinct CDR3 sequences, 35% seen once. The source of this sequence is a woman between 40 and 55 years old with Graves' hyperthyroidism. The chain links TRBV2 to TRBJ1-1; TRBD1 might be the D (5 bases). The sample taken for sequencing was blood. Here the CDR3 reads CASSEAARAVRTEAFF. CDR3 bases: TGTGCCAGCAGTGAAGCAGCCAGGGCGGTGCGCACTGAAGCTTTCTTT.